Included here is one T cell receptor (beta chain) sequence, with context. The CDR3 has 15 residues. Germline CDR1 and CDR2: MNHEY and SVGAGI. The V gene end was trimmed by 6 bases and the J gene end by 7 bases; junction bases not matched to a gene: 10. Produced via immunoSEQ multiplex PCR; TCRdb's table is partial and in-frame only. The data hold some 83,000 clones, with around 84% observed a single time. The data stem from a study of blood T cell repertoires in COVID-19. In the study overall: Italy, Spain and the United States were the sources of the convalescent and acute COVID-19 samples.

The receptor comes from a man in his forties or fifties with acute or convalescent COVID-19. V is TRBV6-5 and J is TRBJ2-2; 8 bases agree with TRBD1. Source material: peripheral blood. This CDR3 is CASSSTGGGFGELFF. The CDR3 DNA reads TGTGCCAGCAGCTCCACAGGGGGAGGATTCGGGGAGCTGTTTTTT.